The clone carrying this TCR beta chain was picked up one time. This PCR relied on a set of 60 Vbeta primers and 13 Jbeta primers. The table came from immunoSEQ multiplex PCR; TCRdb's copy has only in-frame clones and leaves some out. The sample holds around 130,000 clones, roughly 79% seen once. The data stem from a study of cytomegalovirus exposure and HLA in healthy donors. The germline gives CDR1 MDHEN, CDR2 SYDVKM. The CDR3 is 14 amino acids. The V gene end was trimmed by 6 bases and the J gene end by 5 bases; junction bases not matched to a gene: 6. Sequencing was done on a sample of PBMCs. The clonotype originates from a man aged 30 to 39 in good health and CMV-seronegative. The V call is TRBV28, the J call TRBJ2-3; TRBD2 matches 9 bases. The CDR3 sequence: CASRSGRRIDTQYF. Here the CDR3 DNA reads TGTGCCAGCAGGAGCGGGAGGCGGATAGATACGCAGTATTTT.